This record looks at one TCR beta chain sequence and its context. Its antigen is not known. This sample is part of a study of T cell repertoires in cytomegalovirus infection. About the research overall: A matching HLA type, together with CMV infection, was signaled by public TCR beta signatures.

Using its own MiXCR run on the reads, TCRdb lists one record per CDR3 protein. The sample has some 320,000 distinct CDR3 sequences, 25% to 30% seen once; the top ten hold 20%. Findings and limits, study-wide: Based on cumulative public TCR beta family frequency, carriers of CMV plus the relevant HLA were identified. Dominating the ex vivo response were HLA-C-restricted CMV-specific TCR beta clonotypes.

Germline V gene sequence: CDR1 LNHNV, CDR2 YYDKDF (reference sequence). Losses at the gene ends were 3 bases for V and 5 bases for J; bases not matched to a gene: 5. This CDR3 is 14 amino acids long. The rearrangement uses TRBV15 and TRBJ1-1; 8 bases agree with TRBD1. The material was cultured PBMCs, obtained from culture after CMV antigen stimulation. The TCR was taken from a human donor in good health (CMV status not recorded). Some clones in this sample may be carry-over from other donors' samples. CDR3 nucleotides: TGTGCCACCAGCAGGGACAGGGCGGTAACTGAAGCTTTCTTT. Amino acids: CATSRDRAVTEAFF.